The sequence of this T cell receptor (beta chain) was determined in a study of cytomegalovirus exposure and HLA in healthy donors. On the study more broadly: In an early release, HLA-typed donors contributed approximately 82 million unique TCR sequences. Whole-study findings and limits: Earlier analysis looked at TCR beta V segments, and most were productive about 87% or about 30% of the time. Specificity of a few CMV-associated chains for CMV antigens was verified in vitro.

This CDR3 has 14 amino acids. Germline V gene sequence: CDR1 SGDLS, CDR2 YYNGEE. Trimming took off 0 bases at V and 0 bases at J, with 7 bases between the two ends. Primers for the PCR totalled 60 Vbeta and 13 Jbeta. Produced via immunoSEQ multiplex PCR; TCRdb's table is partial and in-frame only. The sample shows about 120,000 clones, around 73% of them seen only once. For this clone: Its antigen is unknown.

Input material: PBMCs. The TCR originated in a man aged 25 to 45 in good health and CMV-seropositive. The chain recombines TRBV9 with TRBJ2-7; no reliable D call. The DNA for the CDR3 is TGTGCCAGCAGCGTAGCTTCCGTCTCCTACGAGCAGTACTTC. This translates into CASSVASVSYEQYF. The full variable domain, its missing parts supplied by reference TRBV9 and TRBJ2-7, is DSGVTQTPKHLITATGQRVTLRCSPRSGDLSVYWYQQSLDQGLQFLIQYYNGEERAKGNILERFSAQQFPDLHSELNLSSLELGDSALYFCASSVASVSYEQYFGPGTRLTVT.